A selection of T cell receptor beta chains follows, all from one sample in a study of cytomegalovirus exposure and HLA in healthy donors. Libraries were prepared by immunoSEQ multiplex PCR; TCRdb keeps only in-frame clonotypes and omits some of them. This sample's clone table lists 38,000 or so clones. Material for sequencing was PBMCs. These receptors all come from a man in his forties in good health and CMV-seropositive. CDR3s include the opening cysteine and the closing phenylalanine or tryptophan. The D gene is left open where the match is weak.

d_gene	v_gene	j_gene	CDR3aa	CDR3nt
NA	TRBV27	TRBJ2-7	CASSIGGGYEQYF	TGTGCCAGCAGTATCGGCGGAGGCTACGAGCAGTACTTC
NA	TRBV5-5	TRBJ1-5	CASSLAGDSNQPQHF	TGTGCCAGCAGCTTGGCAGGGGATAGCAATCAGCCCCAGCATTTT
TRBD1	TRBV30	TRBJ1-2	CAWFRQGRSNYGYTF	TGTGCCTGGTTCAGACAGGGGAGATCAAACTATGGCTACACCTTC
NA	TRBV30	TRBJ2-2	CAWSDLFDGELFF	TGTGCCTGGAGCGACTTATTCGACGGGGAGCTGTTTTTT
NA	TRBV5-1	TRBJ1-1	CASSVIQGSGTEAFF	TGCGCCAGCAGCGTGATACAGGGCTCCGGCACTGAAGCTTTCTTT
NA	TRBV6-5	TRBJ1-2	CASSYLTGNYGYTF	TGTGCCAGCAGTTACCTCACAGGGAACTATGGCTACACCTTC
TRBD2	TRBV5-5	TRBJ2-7	CASSRGGMGEQYF	TGTGCCAGCAGCCGGGGGGGAATGGGCGAGCAGTACTTC
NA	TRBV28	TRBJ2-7	CASSLSYSAYEQYF	TGTGCCAGCAGTTTATCTTATTCAGCCTACGAGCAGTACTTC
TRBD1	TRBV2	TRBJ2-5	CASRPGQGSETQYF	TGTGCCAGCAGGCCGGGACAGGGGTCAGAGACCCAGTACTTC
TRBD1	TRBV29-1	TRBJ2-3	CSVEWGQGADTQYF	TGCAGCGTTGAGTGGGGACAGGGTGCAGATACGCAGTATTTT
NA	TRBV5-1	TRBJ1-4	CASSLDQAINEKLFF	TGCGCCAGCAGCTTGGACCAGGCGATAAATGAAAAACTGTTTTTT
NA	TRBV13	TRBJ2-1	CASSLTSWRDNEQFF	TGTGCCAGCAGCTTAACTAGTTGGAGGGACAATGAGCAGTTCTTC
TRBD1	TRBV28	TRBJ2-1	CASNTGTGYNEQFF	TGTGCCAGCAATACCGGGACAGGGTACAATGAGCAGTTCTTC
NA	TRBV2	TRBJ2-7	CASTLNAPSRAYEQYF	TGTGCCAGCACTTTGAACGCCCCCAGCAGGGCCTACGAGCAGTACTTC
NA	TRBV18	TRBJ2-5	CASTLGVSQETQYF	TGTGCCAGCACGCTAGGTGTCTCCCAAGAGACCCAGTACTTC
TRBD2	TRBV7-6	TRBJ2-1	CASSGLAGHNEQFF	TGTGCCAGCAGCGGACTAGCGGGGCACAATGAGCAGTTCTTC
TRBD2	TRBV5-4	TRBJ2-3	CASSLTAGGGTDTQYF	TGTGCCAGCAGCTTGACAGCGGGAGGCGGCACAGATACGCAGTATTTT
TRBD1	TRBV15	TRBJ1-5	CATSTDRGPSQHF	TGTGCCACCAGCACCGACAGGGGGCCATCCCAGCATTTT
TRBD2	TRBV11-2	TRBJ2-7	CASSLDRPRLAGSSYEQYF	TGTGCCAGCAGCTTAGATCGCCCCCGACTAGCGGGATCCTCCTACGAGCAGTACTTC
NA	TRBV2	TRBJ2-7	CASSESGDRPVPEQYF	TGTGCCAGCAGTGAATCGGGGGACAGACCAGTTCCCGAGCAGTACTTC
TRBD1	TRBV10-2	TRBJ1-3	CASSLDRFGNTIYF	TGCGCCAGCAGTCTGGACAGGTTCGGGAACACCATATATTTT
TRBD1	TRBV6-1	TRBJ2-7	CASSGGTGAGAYEQYF	TGTGCCAGCAGTGGAGGGACAGGGGCTGGAGCCTACGAGCAGTACTTC
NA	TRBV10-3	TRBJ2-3	CAISDPPGTPTDTQYF	TGTGCCATCAGTGACCCCCCCGGGACACCCACAGATACGCAGTATTTT
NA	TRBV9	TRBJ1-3	CASSGGGGNTIYF	TGTGCCAGCAGCGGGGGAGGAGGAAACACCATATATTTT
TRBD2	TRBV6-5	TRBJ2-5	CASSISGRLAETQYF	TGTGCCAGCAGTATTAGCGGGAGGCTTGCAGAGACCCAGTACTTC
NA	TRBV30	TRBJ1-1	CAWNVETNTEAFF	TGTGCCTGGAATGTGGAGACGAACACTGAAGCTTTCTTT
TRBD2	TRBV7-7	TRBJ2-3	CASSLSGSSADTQYF	TGTGCTAGCAGCCTTAGCGGGAGCTCCGCAGATACGCAGTATTTT
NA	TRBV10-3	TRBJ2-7	CAISQGPRRTYEQYF	TGTGCCATCAGCCAGGGCCCCAGAAGAACCTACGAGCAGTACTTC
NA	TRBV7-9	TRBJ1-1	CASRHQGGIRPMNTEAFF	TGTGCCAGCAGACACCAGGGAGGGATACGACCCATGAACACTGAAGCTTTCTTT
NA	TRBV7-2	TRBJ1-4	CASSRAATNEKLFF	TGTGCCAGCTCCCGAGCCGCAACTAATGAAAAACTGTTTTTT
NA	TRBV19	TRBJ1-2	CASSIGPDSAYGYTF	TGTGCCAGTAGTATAGGTCCCGACAGCGCGTATGGCTACACCTTC
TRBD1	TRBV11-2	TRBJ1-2	CASSSPRGTGSNYGYTF	TGTGCCAGCAGCTCCCCCCGCGGGACAGGTTCTAACTATGGCTACACCTTC
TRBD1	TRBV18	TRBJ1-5	CASSPIPQGAGQPQHF	TGTGCCAGCTCTCCAATCCCCCAGGGGGCAGGTCAGCCCCAGCATTTT
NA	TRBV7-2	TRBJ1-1	CASSPSAGRLNTEAFF	TGTGCCAGCAGCCCCTCGGCGGGTCGCCTGAACACTGAAGCTTTCTTT
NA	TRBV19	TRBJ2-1	CASSIGASIYNEQFF	TGTGCCAGTAGTATTGGGGCATCAATCTACAATGAGCAGTTCTTC
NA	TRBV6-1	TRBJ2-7	CASSTGGLSYEQYF	TGTGCCAGCAGTACAGGTGGACTATCCTACGAGCAGTACTTC
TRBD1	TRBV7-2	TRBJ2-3	CASSRQSGQGADTQYF	TGTGCCAGCAGCCGACAATCGGGACAGGGGGCAGATACGCAGTATTTT
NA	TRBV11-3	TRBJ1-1	CASSPTSLEAFF	TGTGCCAGCAGCCCCACCTCTCTAGAAGCTTTCTTT
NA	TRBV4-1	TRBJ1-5	CASSQDGGSNQPQHF	TGCGCCAGCAGCCAAGATGGAGGGAGCAATCAGCCCCAGCATTTT
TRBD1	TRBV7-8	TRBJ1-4	CASSSTGDGNEKLFF	TGTGCCAGCAGTAGTACAGGGGACGGTAATGAAAAACTGTTTTTT
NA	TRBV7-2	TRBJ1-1	CASSLARGSTEAFF	TGTGCCAGCAGCTTAGCCCGCGGGTCAACTGAAGCTTTCTTT
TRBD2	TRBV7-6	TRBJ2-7	CASSPSLAAEQYF	TGTGCCAGCAGCCCCTCACTAGCGGCCGAGCAGTACTTC
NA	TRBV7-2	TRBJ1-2	CASSLALSDGYTF	TGTGCCAGCAGCTTAGCGCTGTCGGATGGCTACACCTTC
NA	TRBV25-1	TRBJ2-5	CASSEGARETQYF	TGTGCCAGCAGTGAGGGAGCTCGAGAGACCCAGTACTTC
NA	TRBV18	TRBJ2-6	CASSPGHDNVLTF	TGTGCCAGCTCCCCTGGACACGACAACGTCCTGACTTTC